The clone carrying this T cell receptor beta chain was seen a handful of times. Its antigen is undetermined. This entry comes from a study of beta chain features in type 1 diabetes. Study-level points and caveats: The analysis here could not establish whether HLA type shapes TCRB rearrangement. Patients and controls would be equally affected if PCR favored shorter templates. Among all four CD4+ subsets, Type 1 diabetes patients had TCRB CDR3s that were moderately but significantly shorter.

The CDR3 covers 16 residues. CDR1 and CDR2 from the germline V gene are GTSNPN and SVGIG (reference sequence). V lost 0 bases and J 4 bases, leaving 16 bases between the germline ends. The sequenced template was cDNA made from the entire isolated RNA. Measured with immunoSEQ multiplex PCR; TCRdb has only the in-frame clones, and not every one. The sample yields about 360,000 clones, roughly 13% seen once. This receptor was obtained from a woman between 18 and 29 years old with type 1 diabetes. The V gene is TRBV30, the J gene TRBJ1-5; D not resolved. The sequenced sample consisted of naive CD4+ T cells from blood. CDR3 DNA sequence: TGTGCCTGGAGTGTAATGTCGACCACCGGGAATCAGCCCCAGCATTTT. Amino acid sequence: CAWSVMSTTGNQPQHF.